The 23 T cell receptor beta chains in this list originate from one sample, sequenced in a study of blood T cell repertoires in COVID-19. Data came from immunoSEQ multiplex PCR; TCRdb stores just in-frame clones and leaves some out. This table holds a few hundred thousand clones, nearly 90% found once. The specimen was peripheral blood. The receptors stem from a man in his late teens or twenties with active or convalescent COVID-19.

The chain has TRBV28 and TRBJ2-3; 7 bases are shared with TRBD1. Trimming removed 4 bases from V and 0 bases from J; junction bases left unmatched: 7. The V gene's germline CDR1 is MDHEN and CDR2 SYDVKM. The CDR3 has 16 amino acids. The CDR3 loop reads CASSSRQGGSTDTQYF. CDR3 DNA: TGTGCCAGCAGTTCCCGACAGGGCGGTAGCACAGATACGCAGTATTTT.

This chain links TRBV7-8 with TRBJ2-2, with D possibly TRBD1 on 6 matching bases. The germline V gene has CDR1 SGHVS and CDR2 FQNEAQ. Between the trimmed V and J ends, which lost 4 bases and 2 bases, there was a span of 14 bases. This CDR3 contains 16 residues. The CDR3 protein is CASSSIDRSNTGELFF. In DNA, the CDR3 is TGTGCCAGCAGCTCTATAGACAGGAGTAACACCGGGGAGCTGTTTTTT.

The chain joins TRBV19 to TRBJ2-3, with 9 bases aligning to TRBD2. V was pared by 3 bases and J by 2 bases, with 6 bases of the junction left unmatched. Germline-derived CDR1 and CDR2 are LNHDA and SQIVND (reference sequence). The CDR3 is 16 amino acids. CDR3 residues: CASSIPSSGITDTQYF. CDR3 coding DNA: TGTGCCAGTAGTATCCCGTCTAGCGGGATCACAGATACGCAGTATTTT.

CDR3 in amino acids: CASKVLADNYNEQFF. The CDR3 bases are TGTGCCAGCAAAGTCTTAGCGGACAACTACAATGAGCAGTTCTTC. V gene TRBV27 combines with J gene TRBJ2-1, with D tentatively TRBD2 (6 bases). CDR1 and CDR2 (germline): MNHEY, SMNVEV (reference sequence). This CDR3 has 15 amino acids. The ends were cut back, 7 bases at V and 3 bases at J, with 16 bases in the middle.

The rearrangement joins TRBV19 to TRBJ1-5, with 7 bases aligning to TRBD1. The V segment lost 4 bases and the J segment 7 bases; nucleotides outside the gene matches: 7. Germline values: CDR1 LNHDA, CDR2 SQIVND (reference sequence). The CDR3 is 14 amino acids. The DNA for the CDR3 is TGTGCCAGTAGTAATCTCAGGGGGTTGCAGCCCCAGCATTTT. Residues: CASSNLRGLQPQHF.

This clone occurred once. CDR3 sequence (DNA): TGTGCCAGCAGTATCCCGAGGAGCGAGCAGTACTTC. Amino acids: CASSIPRSEQYF. The genes are TRBV5-4 and TRBJ2-7, with D uncertain. The CDR3 spans 12 residues. The ends were cut back, 5 bases at V and 6 bases at J, with 12 bases in the middle. Germline CDR1 and CDR2: SGHNT and YYREEE (reference sequence).

CDR3 loop: CASSLLGQENTEAFF. The CDR3 DNA sequence: TGTGCCAGCAGCCTCTTGGGACAGGAAAACACTGAAGCTTTCTTT. The rearrangement uses TRBV7-9 and TRBJ1-1, with 8 bases fitting TRBD1. The CDR3 is made up of 15 amino acids. The germline V gene has CDR1 SEHNR and CDR2 FQNEAQ (reference sequence). Trimming took 5 bases from V and 2 from J; bases not matched to a gene: 7.

The V and J genes are TRBV5-6 and TRBJ1-2; TRBD1 is a possible D gene (6 bases). The CDR3 runs 12 residues. The germline V and J ends were trimmed by 4 bases and 4 bases, with 8 bases remaining between them. CDR1 and CDR2 from the germline V gene are SGHDT and YYEEEE. CDR3 sequence: CASSLTGYGYTF. The CDR3 coding sequence is TGTGCCAGCAGCCTGACAGGCTATGGCTACACCTTC.

The V and J genes are TRBV9 and TRBJ1-2; maybe TRBD1 (6 bases). V lost 3 bases to trimming and J lost 5 bases, with 20 bases between them. Germline loops: CDR1 SGDLS, CDR2 YYNGEE. There are 16 residues in the CDR3. The CDR3 protein is CASSALDTGIIYGYTF. The CDR3 coding sequence is TGTGCCAGCAGCGCCTTAGATACAGGGATAATTTATGGCTACACCTTC.

V usage is TRBV3-1 (or the pseudogene TRBV3-2) and J usage is TRBJ1-1; the D gene is possibly TRBD1 (5 bases). Germline-derived CDR1 and CDR2 are LGHDT and YNNKEL (reference sequence). V lost 3 bases, J lost 4 bases, and 6 bases lay in between. The CDR3 totals 12 residues. The CDR3 region has the DNA TGTGCCAGCAGCCAGGGGCCCACTGAAGCTTTCTTT. Protein: CASSQGPTEAFF.

This clone has a single count. The chain uses TRBV5-1 and TRBJ2-3, with a tentative D call TRBD1 (6 bases). V was shortened by 4 bases and J by 3 bases, with 9 bases between the two germline ends. Germline V gene sequence: CDR1 SGHRS, CDR2 YFSETQ. This CDR3 region has 13 residues. CDR3 loop: CASSRDRTDTQYF. The CDR3, as DNA: TGCGCCAGCAGCAGAGACAGGACAGATACGCAGTATTTT.

V is TRBV28 and J is TRBJ2-3, with a tentative D call TRBD1 (5 bases). CDR1 is MDHEN and CDR2 is SYDVKM in the germline V gene. The CDR3 contains 15 residues. The V end lost 6 bases, the J end lost 0 bases, and 13 bases lay between the germline ends. CDR3 sequence (DNA): TGTGCCAGCAGGACAGCCGGTTCTAGCACAGATACGCAGTATTTT. Translation: CASRTAGSSTDTQYF.

V and J are TRBV7-8 and TRBJ2-3, with a weak D call TRBD2 (5 bases). CDR1 is SGHVS, CDR2 FQNEAQ, per germline. The CDR3 contains 15 residues. Trimming pared 3 bases from V and 0 bases from J, leaving 10 bases between. This CDR3 is CASSFSRDSTDTQYF. The CDR3 nucleotides are TGTGCCAGCAGCTTTAGTCGGGATAGCACAGATACGCAGTATTTT.

The chain joins TRBV12-5 to TRBJ2-7; tentatively, D is TRBD1 (6 bases). The CDR3 has 17 residues. The ends were cut back, 0 bases at V and 1 base at J, with 16 bases in the middle. Germline CDR1 and CDR2: LGHNT and FRNRAP. CDR3 in amino acids: CASGLVPLGARSYEQYF. The CDR3 DNA follows: TGTGCTAGTGGTTTGGTACCGTTGGGGGCTCGATCCTACGAGCAGTACTTC. The complete variable domain, with remaining parts taken from reference TRBV12-5 and TRBJ2-7, reads DARVTQTPRHKVTEMGQEVTMRCQPILGHNTVFWYRQTMMQGLELLAYFRNRAPLDDSGMPKDRFSAEMPDATLATLKIQPSEPRDSAVYFCASGLVPLGARSYEQYFGPGTRLTVT.

The V call is TRBV7-8, the J call TRBJ2-7; weak D call: TRBD2 (6 bases). V was clipped by 1 base and J by 5 bases, with 18 bases between them. Germline assignment: CDR1 SGHVS and CDR2 FQNEAQ. The CDR3 has 16 residues. CDR3 residues: CASSLDLGGARDEQYF. The CDR3 nucleotides are TGTGCCAGCAGCTTAGATTTGGGCGGGGCGAGGGACGAGCAGTACTTC.

This clone came up once. V and J are TRBV6-5 and TRBJ1-3; no reliable D call. CDR1 and CDR2 from the germline V gene are MNHEY and SVGAGI. This CDR3 is 11 amino acids long. Trimming stripped 8 bases from V and 3 bases from J, with 5 bases between. For the CDR3, the DNA is TGTGCCAGCCAACTTGGAAACACCATATATTTT. Protein sequence: CASQLGNTIYF.

This chain uses TRBV12-3 or TRBV12-4 with TRBJ2-1; no clear D. With 7 bases removed from V and 9 bases from J, the gap between germline ends came to 7 bases. This CDR3 comprises 10 residues. The CDR3 DNA reads as TGTGCCAGCAAACCCGGTGAGCAGTTCTTC. Translation: CASKPGEQFF.

The chain employs TRBV18 and TRBJ2-5, with no clear D. This CDR3 has 13 amino acids. Germline CDR1 is KGHSH and CDR2 is LQKENI. V lost 3 bases to trimming and J lost 6 bases, with 11 bases between them. CDR3 region: CASSPNSQQTQYF. Here the CDR3 DNA reads TGTGCCAGCTCACCCAACAGTCAACAGACCCAGTACTTC.

The V and J genes are TRBV28 and TRBJ1-5, with D possibly being TRBD1 (6 bases). Germline values: CDR1 MDHEN, CDR2 SYDVKM. V lost 6 bases and J 4 bases, leaving 16 bases between the germline ends. This CDR3 spans 15 amino acids. The CDR3 here is CASSPTGYRNQPQHF. In DNA, the CDR3 is TGTGCCAGCAGCCCAACAGGGTATCGTAATCAGCCCCAGCATTTT.

The rearrangement uses TRBV7-8 and TRBJ2-3; 9 bases match TRBD2. Germline assignment: CDR1 SGHVS and CDR2 FQNEAQ. The junction had 3 bases not matched to a gene; V was cut back by 1 base and J by 4 bases. The CDR3 is 15 amino acids. CDR3 sequence: CASSLGGGEADTQYF. CDR3 nucleotide sequence: TGTGCCAGCAGCTTAGGCGGGGGGGAAGCAGATACGCAGTATTTT.

This sequence joins TRBV18 and TRBJ1-3; 7 nucleotides line up with TRBD1. The CDR3 has 15 amino acids. CDR1 is KGHSH and CDR2 is LQKENI in the germline V gene. The J segment lost 0 bases and the V segment lost 4 bases, leaving 3 bases of the junction unmatched. The chain's CDR3 is CASSRGTDSGNTIYF. The DNA for the CDR3 is TGTGCCAGCTCACGAGGGACAGACTCTGGAAACACCATATATTTT.

The J gene is TRBJ2-7, the V gene TRBV15; 11 bases map to TRBD2. Unmatched junction bases numbered 5, after V lost 2 bases and J lost 2 bases. The CDR3 totals 16 residues. Germline CDR1 is LNHNV and CDR2 is YYDKDF (reference sequence). The CDR3 nucleotides read TGTGCCACCAGCAGATCTACTAGCGGGAGTGCCTACGAGCAGTACTTC. The encoded protein is CATSRSTSGSAYEQYF.

J is TRBJ2-3 and V is TRBV18; 7 bases map to TRBD2. This CDR3 has 14 amino acids. The V gene's germline CDR1 is KGHSH and CDR2 LQKENI. V was clipped by 7 bases and J by 2 bases; unmatched bases: 6. CDR3 nucleotides: TGTGCCAGCTTAACCGGGGGGACCACAGATACGCAGTATTTT. It encodes CASLTGGTTDTQYF. The complete variable domain, with remaining parts taken from reference TRBV18 and TRBJ2-3, reads NAGVMQNPRHLVRRRGQEARLRCSPMKGHSHVYWYRQLPEEGLKFMVYLQKENIIDESGMPKERFSAEFPKEGPSILRIQQVVRGDSAAYFCASLTGGTTDTQYFGPGTRLTVL.